These 20 T cell receptor beta chains originate from one sample sequenced in a study of T cells after yellow fever vaccination. A single record per CDR3 protein comes from TCRdb applying MiXCR to the 5' RACE reads. This sample has some 130,000 distinct CDR3 sequences, with approximately 6.6% found just once. The specimen comprised CD4+ T cells sorted from PBMCs, sampled 10 days after the yellow fever booster vaccination. Receptors were obtained from a man aged 25 to 40 who received the YFV17D yellow fever vaccine.

This clonotype was counted at least ten times. The chain has TRBV20-1 and TRBJ2-2, with no clear D. Germline assignment: CDR1 DFQATT and CDR2 SNEGSKA (reference sequence). V was cut by 1 base and J by 1 base, with 7 bases left in between. The CDR3 runs to 14 residues. The CDR3 protein is CSARGRRNTGELFF. DNA for the CDR3: TGCAGTGCTAGAGGCCGGAGGAACACCGGGGAGCTGTTTTTT.

This clonotype is termed medium-sized. The chain joins TRBV29-1 to TRBJ2-3; 7 bases line up with TRBD2. Germline V gene lookup returns CDR1 SQVTM and CDR2 ANQGSEA. This CDR3 region has 13 residues. The ends lost 5 bases at V and 2 bases at J; junction bases unmatched: 4. CDR3 region: CSVLAVYTDTQYF. CDR3 nucleotide sequence: TGCAGCGTTCTAGCGGTATACACAGATACGCAGTATTTT.

The chain joins TRBV5-8 to TRBJ2-3, with 11 bases matching TRBD2. Germline V CDR1 and CDR2: SGHTS, YDEGEE. Trimming removed 7 bases from V and 2 bases from J; junction bases left unmatched: 3. The CDR3 spans 14 residues. CDR3 protein: CASQGLADTDTQYF. The DNA of the CDR3 is TGTGCCAGCCAGGGACTAGCGGACACAGATACGCAGTATTTT.

This clonotype occurred many times. The gene calls are TRBV10-3 and TRBJ2-7, with no clear D. This CDR3 is built from 13 residues. Deletions cut 4 bases from V and 2 bases from J, with 9 bases between. Germline CDR1 reads ENHRY; CDR2 reads SYGVKD. In DNA, the CDR3 is TGTGCCATCAGTGTGGTAGGAGCCTACGAGCAGTACTTC. It is translated as CAISVVGAYEQYF.

This clonotype has a count of ten or more. The genes are TRBV10-1 and TRBJ2-6; D remains unclear. V lost 8 bases, J lost 0 bases, and 14 bases lay in between. Germline V lookup: CDR1 WNHNN, CDR2 SYGVQD (reference sequence). This CDR3 region has 16 residues. The CDR3 region is CASPVTPTSGANVLTF. The CDR3, as DNA: TGCGCCAGCCCCGTGACACCTACCTCTGGGGCCAACGTCCTGACTTTC.

This clonotype was seen at least ten times. CDR3 sequence (DNA): TGTGCCAGCAGCTTGGGGTACGGGGGAGGAAACATTCAGTACTTC. Its protein is CASSLGYGGGNIQYF. The chain couples TRBV5-5 to TRBJ2-4, with D possibly being TRBD2 (6 bases). The germline gives CDR1 SGHKS, CDR2 YYEKEE (reference sequence). Trimming took 0 bases from V and 6 from J, leaving 13 bases between them. The CDR3 has 15 residues.

The chain uses TRBV20-1 and TRBJ2-1; D is perhaps TRBD2 (6 bases). The CDR3 length is 12 residues. Trimming took 1 base from V and 7 from J, leaving 8 bases between them. Germline CDR1 is DFQATT and CDR2 is SNEGSKA (reference sequence). CDR3 protein: CSARGRENEQFF. CDR3 DNA sequence: TGCAGTGCTAGAGGTCGGGAGAATGAGCAGTTCTTC.

Turning to this clonotype: One base away lies a much larger clone, so this may be a sequencing read error. This rearrangement joins TRBV19 to TRBJ2-2, with 7 positions matching TRBD1. The CDR3 consists of 15 residues. Germline CDR1 and CDR2: LNHDA and SQIVND (reference sequence). V was clipped by 4 bases and J by 0 bases; unmatched bases: 2. The CDR3 protein is CASSTGTANTGELFF. The CDR3 nucleotides are TGTGCCAGTAGTACCGGGACAGCGAACACCGGGGAGCTGTTTTTT.

This clonotype was observed a single time. A much bigger clone sits one base away, suggesting this may be a read error. The chain employs TRBV20-1 and TRBJ1-4, with D possibly matching TRBD1 (6 bases). CDR3 size: 15 residues. The V end was cut by 4 bases, the J end by 7 bases, with 19 bases between. Germline V lookup: CDR1 DFQATT, CDR2 SNEGSKA (reference sequence). The CDR3 DNA follows: TGCAGTGCTACCGGACAGTACCCGGCTATTGAAAAACTGTTTTTT. It specifies CSATGQYPAIEKLFF.

This clonotype was seen at least ten times. V is TRBV20-1 and J is TRBJ2-7; weak D call: TRBD1 (6 bases). Germline V lookup: CDR1 DFQATT, CDR2 SNEGSKA (reference sequence). The CDR3 contains 11 residues. V lost 5 bases to trimming and J lost 3 bases, with 8 bases between them. In DNA, the CDR3 is TGCAGTGCTCAGACAGGCTACGAGCAGTACTTC. Amino acids: CSAQTGYEQYF.

In its sample, this clonotype was seen many times. The V call is TRBV5-1, the J call TRBJ2-6; D is undetermined. Trimming removed 0 bases at V and 0 bases at J, with 7 bases between. The CDR3 is made up of 16 amino acids. In germline, CDR1 is SGHRS, CDR2 YFSETQ. CDR3 in DNA: TGCGCCAGCAGCTTGGACAGCAGCTCTGGGGCCAACGTCCTGACTTTC. Protein: CASSLDSSSGANVLTF.

This chain joins TRBV20-1 and TRBJ1-6; 7 bases fit TRBD1. Losses at the gene ends were 0 bases for V and 10 bases for J; bases not matched to a gene: 9. The CDR3 length is 15 residues. Germline CDR1 reads DFQATT; CDR2 reads SNEGSKA (reference sequence). CDR3 in amino acids: CSARDMTGRGSPLHF. DNA of the CDR3: TGCAGTGCTAGAGATATGACAGGGAGAGGATCACCCCTCCACTTT.

This clonotype has ten or more counts. V gene TRBV20-1 combines with J gene TRBJ2-3, with D hard to call. In germline, CDR1 is DFQATT, CDR2 SNEGSKA (reference sequence). CDR3 length: 13 amino acids. With 2 bases removed from V and 1 base from J, the gap between germline ends came to 7 bases. In DNA, the CDR3 is TGCAGTGCTAGATACGAGGGCACAGATACGCAGTATTTT. Translating gives CSARYEGTDTQYF.

This clonotype was observed many times. The rearrangement links TRBV7-2 to TRBJ2-3; D unclear. The germline CDR1 and CDR2 sequences are SGHTA and FQGNSA. V was pared by 5 bases and J by 2 bases, with 5 bases between. The CDR3 contains 12 residues. Here the CDR3 reads CASSRITDTQYF. CDR3 nucleotide sequence: TGTGCCAGCAGCCGGATCACAGATACGCAGTATTTT.

This clonotype occurred many times. The chain employs TRBV19 and TRBJ2-7; D may be TRBD2 (6 bases). Deletions cut 1 base from V and 6 bases from J, with 19 bases between. Germline CDR1 and CDR2: LNHDA and SQIVND (reference sequence). The CDR3 extends over 16 amino acids. Written as DNA, the CDR3 is TGTGCCAGTAGTATAGGCGGAGGGTGGCTCCTGAGCGAGCAGTACTTC. As protein: CASSIGGGWLLSEQYF.

This clonotype was detected ten times or more. This chain links TRBV7-2 with TRBJ2-7; TRBD2 matches 8 bases. The J segment lost 3 bases and the V segment lost 5 bases, leaving 12 bases of the junction unmatched. In germline, CDR1 is SGHTA, CDR2 FQGNSA. CDR3 length: 16 residues. The CDR3 DNA reads as TGTGCCAGCAGCCCCCGGGGTAGCGGGACCAGCTACGAGCAGTACTTC. This encodes CASSPRGSGTSYEQYF.

This clonotype was detected once. One junction end does not reproduce the germline sequence, and a read error may be involved. V is TRBV19 and J is TRBJ2-1, with TRBD2 identical over 8 bases. Germline V gene sequence: CDR1 LNHDA, CDR2 SQIVND (reference sequence). This CDR3 is 17 amino acids long. The CDR3 loop is CATSIQRLSGSYNEQFF. As DNA, the CDR3 is TGTGCCACTAGTATTCAGAGGTTAAGCGGGAGTTACAATGAGCAGTTCTTC.

The sample holds a few counts of this clonotype. V gene TRBV5-4 combines with J gene TRBJ2-1, with D possibly TRBD1 on 5 matching bases. V shed 7 bases and J shed 7 bases, with 18 bases lying between them. Germline assignment: CDR1 SGHNT and CDR2 YYREEE (reference sequence). The length of the CDR3 is 14 residues. Written as DNA, the CDR3 is TGTGCCAGCCTACAGGCCCCCACTTATAATGAGCAGTTCTTC. It specifies CASLQAPTYNEQFF.

The genes are TRBV6-5 and TRBJ1-2, with D tentatively TRBD1 (5 bases). The CDR3 is made up of 15 amino acids. Trimming stripped 0 bases from V and 0 bases from J, with 8 bases between. Germline V gives CDR1 MNHEY, CDR2 SVGAGI. The CDR3: CASSYSEQANYGYTF. CDR3 coding DNA: TGTGCCAGCAGTTACTCAGAACAGGCTAACTATGGCTACACCTTC.

This clonotype was counted many times. The chain links TRBV27 to TRBJ1-2; 9 nucleotides line up with TRBD1. Germline lookup yields CDR1 MNHEY and CDR2 SMNVEV (reference sequence). The V gene end was trimmed by 6 bases and the J gene end by 4 bases; junction bases not matched to a gene: 3. CDR3 length: 13 residues. CDR3 sequence (DNA): TGTGCCAGCAGACAGGGGGCCGGCTATGGCTACACCTTC. Protein: CASRQGAGYGYTF.